This TCR beta chain emerged from a study of blood T cell repertoires in COVID-19 (dated by TCRdb to about 2020). At the level of the whole study: Collaborator samples came from the United States, Italy and Spain and covered acute and convalescent phases of COVID-19. Sample metadata almost always included a de-identified subject ID, COVID-19 status, age in years and sex. The material from the prospective study consisted of cDNA or gDNA derived from T cells, B-cell-depleted T cells, or PBMCs. Where available, HLA class I and class II types were obtained from metadata supplied by the sample provider rather than from assay-based typing. Subjects who had been exposed to COVID-19, were actively infected with it, or had recovered from it provided the deeply sampled blood TCRbeta repertoires that made up the dataset. Samples came from the ongoing ImmuneRACE study (first 160 participants) plus 1,254 subjects from 6 global collaborators. A freely available public database, intended as a resource for researchers studying the immune response to SARS-CoV-2, is where the repertoires were released.

TCRbeta CDR3 regions were amplified from genomic DNA by means of the immunoSEQ Assay, a bias-controlled multiplex PCR. In the authors' own workflow: Nucleated cell counts per sample were estimated from amplification of reference gene primers within the assay. Sequence reads were collapsed and filtered to measure the absolute abundance of every unique TCRbeta CDR3 rearrangement. For each sample, productive Simpson clonality was calculated by taking the square root of Simpson's diversity index across productive rearrangements. Here the immuneACCESS table is served through TCRdb, limited to in-frame sequences with V and J called. Missing clones are a known gap in these copies; in checked studies unresolved V genes cover under half, and the rest lacks a known reason. The V and J calls and clone size come from that table; D and trimming were worked out from the DNA. This sample comprises more than 95,000 clones, about 90% of them detected only once. Approximately 8% of the sample goes to the ten largest clones.

In regard to this clone: Its antigen remains undetermined. Base qualities were left out, and no much larger clone turns up one base away.

Another Seattle source contributed samples from volunteer blood donors who had recovered from COVID-19. Each collaborating institution followed its own protocols to collect whole blood in K2EDTA tubes. For TCRbeta analysis, collaborators shipped samples in one of three forms: frozen whole blood, isolated PBMCs, or DNA extracted from either of those sample types. Broad study findings and their caveats: The quantity of clinical and demographic metadata differed by source and by participant and was supplied without curation.

From V the trimming removes 2 bases and from J it removes 2 bases, while the gene matches leave 12 bases of the junction unaccounted for. CDR1 and CDR2, per the germline V gene, are KGHSH and LQKENI. From cysteine to phenylalanine, the CDR3 is 17 amino acids long. Just the 51-base CDR3 DNA is kept, in frame starting at base 1. The chain is encoded by TRBV18 joined to TRBJ2-7; 7 nucleotides in the junction match TRBD1. This receptor was taken from a man between 65 and 85 years old who had recovered from COVID-19. Sequenced material: peripheral blood. In nucleotides, the sequence is TGTGCCAGCTCACCAAGTATAGGCCGGGACAGACCCTACGAGCAGTACTTC. This codes for CASSPSIGRDRPYEQYF.